This T cell receptor beta chain is drawn from a study of blood T cells in healthy people across ages. Overall study results and limits: A greater number of naive CD4+ cells and higher diversity distinguished long-lived donors from aged donors.

Caucasian, healthy and from Russia, the donors were aged between about 6 and 90. Donors gave around 10 milliliters of peripheral blood apiece. The germline V gene has CDR1 SGHRS and CDR2 YFSETQ. V was trimmed by 5 bases and J by 7 bases, leaving 13 bases between them. CDR3 length equals 13 residues. A second PCR of roughly 6 to 12 cycles used a sample-barcoded 5' primer and a J-beta primer mix. TCRdb independently ran MiXCR on the 5' RACE reads; one entry per CDR3 protein. The sample consists of about 730,000 distinct CDR3 sequences, around 46% of them appearing once. This clonotype came up many times. The antigen remains unidentified.

The rearrangement uses TRBV5-1 and TRBJ2-1; D is possibly TRBD2 (5 bases). Source material: blood. This receptor was identified in a woman aged 55-69 years in good health. DNA of the CDR3: TGCGCCAGCAGACTAGAACTGGGGAATGAGCAGTTCTTC. Translated: CASRLELGNEQFF.